The rows below give T cell receptor beta chains drawn from one sample of a study of cytomegalovirus exposure and HLA in healthy donors. TCRdb's copy holds only in-frame clones and misses some; the assay was immunoSEQ multiplex PCR. The sample lists over 70,000 clones; approximately 94% were seen once. Specimen: PBMCs. All receptors come from a woman under 30 in good health and CMV-seronegative. The CDR3 runs from the conserved cysteine through the conserved F or W. Each record gives: clone size, V gene, J gene, D gene, CDR3 DNA, CDR3 protein. The D gene is left open where the match is weak. Size is omitted from some rows. Given values are once, few, many or a class for expanded clones.

NA,TRBV5-1,TRBJ2-3,NA,TGCGCCAGCAGCGGCGGATCCTCTAGCACAGATACGCAGTATTTT,CASSGGSSSTDTQYF
once,TRBV21-1,TRBJ1-5,NA,TGTGCCAGCAGCCACCCGCAGGGGATAGGTCAGCCCCAGCATTTT,CASSHPQGIGQPQHF
NA,TRBV5-1,TRBJ1-2,NA,TGCGCCAGCAGCCCTTTAGGGGCCCCTAACTATGGCTACACCTTC,CASSPLGAPNYGYTF
NA,TRBV18,TRBJ1-1,NA,TGTGCCAGCTCACCAAAACAGCAGAACACTGAAGCTTTCTTT,CASSPKQQNTEAFF
NA,TRBV5-1,TRBJ2-7,TRBD1,TGCGCCAGCAGCTTTTCGGGACAGGTCTACGAGCAGTACTTC,CASSFSGQVYEQYF
NA,TRBV7-2,TRBJ1-2,NA,TGTGCCAGCAGCTTAAAAACAGAGGGCTACACCTTC,CASSLKTEGYTF
NA,TRBV18,TRBJ2-2,TRBD2,TGTGCCAGCTCATTCGGGCTAGCGGGGGCCACCGGGGAGCTGTTTTTT,CASSFGLAGATGELFF
NA,TRBV7-2,TRBJ2-3,NA,TGTGCCAGCAGCTTAGTTCAGATCACAGATACGCAGTATTTT,CASSLVQITDTQYF
NA,TRBV7-2,TRBJ2-3,TRBD2,TGTGCCAGCAGCGGAGGGACTAGCGGGGGGTTGACTAGCACAGATACGCAGTATTTT,CASSGGTSGGLTSTDTQYF
NA,TRBV6-5,TRBJ1-3,NA,TGTGCCAGCAGTTACTCGGTTGGCCCGGGGAACACCATATATTTT,CASSYSVGPGNTIYF
NA,TRBV11-2,TRBJ2-1,NA,TGTGCCATCTCCTTTTACAATGAGCAGTTCTTC,CAISFYNEQFF
once,TRBV7-4,TRBJ1-1,NA,TGTGCCAGCAGCTTACCACCCGGGGGTGCTTTCTTT,CASSLPPGGAFF
NA,TRBV2,TRBJ1-5,NA,TGTGCCAGCAGCGAAGTGCAGGGGAATCAGCCCCAGCATTTT,CASSEVQGNQPQHF
NA,TRBV6-1,TRBJ1-1,TRBD1,TGTGCCAGCACGAGGGGACAGCTGAACACTGAAGCTTTCTTT,CASTRGQLNTEAFF
once,TRBV27,TRBJ1-4,NA,TGTGCCAGCAGTTCCTCGGGGGGGGGCGCAAGGGAAAAACTGTTTTTT,CASSSSGGGAREKLFF
once,TRBV7-9,TRBJ1-2,TRBD1,TGTGCCAGCAGCACGGACAGGGGGGACTATGGCTACACCTTC,CASSTDRGDYGYTF
NA,TRBV13,TRBJ1-4,TRBD1,TGTGCCAGCAGCCAGGACAGGGGATCTAATGAAAAACTGTTTTTT,CASSQDRGSNEKLFF
NA,TRBV6-4,TRBJ2-3,TRBD2,TGTGCCAGCAGTGGCGGGGGGGCCACAGATACGCAGTATTTT,CASSGGGATDTQYF
NA,TRBV6-5,TRBJ1-1,NA,TGTGCCAGCAGTTACGGCCCGAACACTGAAGCTTTCTTT,CASSYGPNTEAFF
NA,TRBV10-3,TRBJ2-7,TRBD2,TGTGCCATCAGTGAGTCAAAAAGCGGGGGAGGCCTCGACGAGCAGTACTTC,CAISESKSGGGLDEQYF
NA,TRBV5-4,TRBJ1-6,TRBD1,TGTGCCAGCGGGGCGGGACAGGGAAATTCACCCCTCCACTTT,CASGAGQGNSPLHF
NA,TRBV4-2,TRBJ2-3,TRBD2,TGTGCCAGCAGCCAAAACAGCGGGGGGTATACCACAGATACGCAGTATTTT,CASSQNSGGYTTDTQYF